The sequence of this T cell receptor (beta chain) was determined in a study of T cells in Graves' hyperthyroidism and ophthalmopathy (dated by TCRdb to about 2019). About the full investigation: To identify distinguishing TCR V-J signatures, a discovery cohort of about a hundred patients was used, comprising roughly 45 with Graves' ophthalmopathy and around 57 with stable Graves' hyperthyroidism. The paper describes TCR Vbeta CDR3 sequencing of 120 to 150 peripheral blood samples, made up of 40 to 45 ophthalmopathy patients, some 76 hyperthyroidism patients and roughly 17 progressor patients. Following sampling, methimazole starting at 30 mg daily was given to hyperthyroidism patients, and high-dose intravenous methylprednisolone was given to ophthalmopathy patients. Prospective prediction of ophthalmopathy was tested in an independent validation cohort of some 19 hyperthyroidism patients and 17 patients who later progressed to ophthalmopathy. In more than five Graves' hyperthyroidism patients, the study also compared T-cell repertoires from thyroid tissue with T-cell repertoires from blood. The roughly 99 discovery patients were divided at random into training and test sets in a 7:3 ratio.

The germline V gene (reference sequence) sets CDR1 to MNHEY and CDR2 to SMNVEV. Ends trimmed: V by 6 bases, J by 3 bases; bases unmatched to a gene: 8. The CDR3, cysteine through phenylalanine, is 14 amino acids long. Only the CDR3 region is kept as DNA, spanning 42 bases read in frame from base 1. Graves' hyperthyroidism was defined as stable when no progression to ophthalmopathy occurred over 18 months of follow-up. Hyperthyroidism patients were newly diagnosed, with disease duration under 2 months, and aged 18 to 65 years. Exclusion was applied to patients with uncontrolled infections, other autoimmune diseases, pregnancy or lactation. Diagnoses relied on clinical symptoms, serum thyroxine and TRAb, thyroid ultrasound and orbital computed tomography. Trizol reagent was used to extract total RNA, and RNA quality was then checked on an Agilent 2100 Bioanalyzer. This clonotype has more than one count but fewer than ten. Which antigen it targets is not known. One base away there is no much larger clone; base qualities are not given.

What the work shows at the level of the full study, not this receptor alone: Blood samples also contained most of the expanded thyroid clonotypes (frequency above 0.001), which suggests that blood repertoires may reflect thyroid immune responses. In validation, progression to ophthalmopathy was predicted by the model with approximately 67% sensitivity and around 76% specificity, a median of around 5.9 months before onset. Sample size was not statistically predetermined, and blinding of investigators to group allocation was not performed. A 13 V-J signature model separated ophthalmopathy from stable hyperthyroidism, with 87.88% sensitivity and around 84% specificity in cross-validation and 80%/75% in testing.

The TCR beta CDR3 regions were amplified from RNA transcripts. For the first round of RT-PCR on the TCR CDR3, the HTBI primer set was used together with the Qiagen OneStep RT-PCR kit. A second multiplex PCR round built the libraries, followed by size selection and purification. Libraries were sequenced paired-end with 100 bp reads on an Illumina HiSeq2000. The authors' analysis ran thus. SOAPnuke was used to process the raw data, with reads discarded if the reads contained adapters or uncalled bases, had a mean Phred below 15, or lacked an exact constant-primer or identifier match. High-quality paired reads were merged with COPE v1.2.5, and unique nucleotide sequences were defined as clonotypes. Clonotypes were aligned to IMGT TRBV, TRBD and TRBJ reference segments using MiTCR v1.1. Analysis was restricted to V-J combinations with a frequency above 0.0001, which covered roughly 99% of repertoires. A TCS score was defined as the ratio of F50 (clonal expansion) to E x V (chaos), with BLOSUM62-based TCRdist applied between CDR3 peptides within each V-J. Welch's t-statistics and random forest reduced 500 to 550 V-J features to some 14, which were used in a naive Bayes classifier (R e1071). The Morisita-Horn index was used to measure how similar the thyroid and blood repertoires were. The public sequencing data were trimmed at Q25 with fastp and processed into clonotypes with MiXCR by TCRdb, which kept only in-frame beta chains. One record per CDR3 amino acid sequence lists the most common genes and DNA. These V and J calls are TCRdb output, not the study's own analysis. The sample yields a few hundred thousand distinct CDR3 sequences; roughly 50% were counted once. The ten largest clones take up roughly 8.2% of the sample.

Input material: peripheral blood or thyroid tissue (not recorded which). The sequence was collected from a woman aged 18 to 35 with Graves' hyperthyroidism. The chain is made from TRBV27 and TRBJ2-7, with 7 bases aligning to TRBD1. CDR3 protein: CASSLTGSGYEQYF. The sequenced DNA: TGTGCCAGCAGCCTGACAGGGAGCGGCTACGAGCAGTACTTC.